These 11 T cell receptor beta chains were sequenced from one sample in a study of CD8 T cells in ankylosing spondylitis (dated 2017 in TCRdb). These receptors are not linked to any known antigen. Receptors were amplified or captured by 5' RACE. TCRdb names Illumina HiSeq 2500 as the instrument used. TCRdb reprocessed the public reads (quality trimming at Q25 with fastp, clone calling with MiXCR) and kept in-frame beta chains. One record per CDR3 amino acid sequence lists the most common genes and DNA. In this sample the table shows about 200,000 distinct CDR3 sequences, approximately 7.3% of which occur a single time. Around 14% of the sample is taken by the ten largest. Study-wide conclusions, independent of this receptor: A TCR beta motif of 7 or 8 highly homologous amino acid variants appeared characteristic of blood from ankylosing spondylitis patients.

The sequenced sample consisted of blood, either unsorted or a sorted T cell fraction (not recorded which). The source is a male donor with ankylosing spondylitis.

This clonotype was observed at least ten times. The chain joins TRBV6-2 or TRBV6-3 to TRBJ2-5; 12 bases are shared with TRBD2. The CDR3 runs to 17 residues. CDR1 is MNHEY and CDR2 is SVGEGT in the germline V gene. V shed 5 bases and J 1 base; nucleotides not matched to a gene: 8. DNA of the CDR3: TGTGCCAGCAGTGGGACTAGCGGGCGACCTACCCAAGAGACCCAGTACTTC. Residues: CASSGTSGRPTQETQYF.

The CDR3 DNA is TGCGCCAGCAGCCAGGATGACACTAGCGGGATTTACAATGAGCAGTTCTTC. This codes for CASSQDDTSGIYNEQFF. The chain uses TRBV4-1 and TRBJ2-1; 10 positions match TRBD2. The V gene end was trimmed by 3 bases and the J gene end by 4 bases; junction bases not matched to a gene: 9. Per germline, CDR1 MGHRA and CDR2 YSYEKL. This CDR3 has 17 residues.

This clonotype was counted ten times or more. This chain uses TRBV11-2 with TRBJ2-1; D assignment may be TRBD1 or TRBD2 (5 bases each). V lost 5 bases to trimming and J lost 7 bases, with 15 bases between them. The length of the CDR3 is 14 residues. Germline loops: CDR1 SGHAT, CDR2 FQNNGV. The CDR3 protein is CASSHWDVRNEQFF. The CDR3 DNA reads TGTGCCAGCAGCCACTGGGACGTCAGAAATGAGCAGTTCTTC.

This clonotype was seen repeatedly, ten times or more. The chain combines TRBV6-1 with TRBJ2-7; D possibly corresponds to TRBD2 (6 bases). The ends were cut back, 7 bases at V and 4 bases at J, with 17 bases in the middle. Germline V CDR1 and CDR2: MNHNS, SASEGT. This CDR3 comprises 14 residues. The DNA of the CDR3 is TGTGCCAGCAAGACGGAGGCGGGGCGATACGAGCAGTACTTC. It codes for CASKTEAGRYEQYF.

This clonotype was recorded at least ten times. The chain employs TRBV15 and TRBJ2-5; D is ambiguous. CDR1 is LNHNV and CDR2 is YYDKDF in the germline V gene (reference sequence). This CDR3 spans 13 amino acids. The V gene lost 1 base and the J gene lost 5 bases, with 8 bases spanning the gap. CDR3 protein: CATSRVVEETQYF. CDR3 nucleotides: TGTGCCACCAGCAGAGTGGTGGAGGAGACCCAGTACTTC.

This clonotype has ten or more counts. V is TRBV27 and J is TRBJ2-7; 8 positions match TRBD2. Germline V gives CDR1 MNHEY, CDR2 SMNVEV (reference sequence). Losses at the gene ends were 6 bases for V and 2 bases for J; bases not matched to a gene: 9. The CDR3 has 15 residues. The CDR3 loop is CASSPGGGRPYEQYF. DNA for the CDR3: TGTGCCAGCAGCCCAGGCGGGGGGCGGCCCTACGAGCAGTACTTC.

The CDR3 sequence is CASTLWSSTDTQYF. The CDR3 DNA reads as TGTGCCAGCACCCTGTGGAGTAGCACAGATACGCAGTATTTT. The rearrangement uses TRBV2 and TRBJ2-3; D not certain. V was shortened by 7 bases and J by 0 bases, with 11 bases between the two germline ends. Germline CDR1 and CDR2: SNHLY and FYNNEI. The CDR3 sequence is 14 residues long.

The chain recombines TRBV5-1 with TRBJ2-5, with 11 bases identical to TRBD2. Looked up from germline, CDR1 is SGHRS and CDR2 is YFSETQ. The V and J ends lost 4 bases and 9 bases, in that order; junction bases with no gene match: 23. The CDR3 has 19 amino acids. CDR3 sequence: CASSPDGGTSGYLKAPQYF. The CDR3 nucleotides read TGCGCCAGCAGCCCCGACGGGGGGACTAGCGGATACCTGAAGGCTCCCCAGTACTTC. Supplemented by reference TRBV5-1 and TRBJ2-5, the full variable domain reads KAGVTQTPRYLIKTRGQQVTLSCSPISGHRSVSWYQQTPGQGLQFLFEYFSETQRNKGNFPGRFSGRQFSNSRSEMNVSTLELGDSALYLCASSPDGGTSGYLKAPQYFGPGTRLLVL.

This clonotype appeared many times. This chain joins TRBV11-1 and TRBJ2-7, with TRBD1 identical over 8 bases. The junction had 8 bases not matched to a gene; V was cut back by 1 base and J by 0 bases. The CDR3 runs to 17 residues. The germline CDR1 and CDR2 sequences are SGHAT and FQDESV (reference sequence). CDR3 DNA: TGTGCCAGCAGCTTAGGGGCTCCGGACAGGGACTCCTACGAGCAGTACTTC. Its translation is CASSLGAPDRDSYEQYF.

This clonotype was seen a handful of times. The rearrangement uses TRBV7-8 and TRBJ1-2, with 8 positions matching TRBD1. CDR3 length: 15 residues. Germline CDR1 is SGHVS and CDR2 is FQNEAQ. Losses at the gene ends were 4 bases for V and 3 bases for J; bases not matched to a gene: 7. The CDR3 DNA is TGTGCCAGCAGCTCCTTTGAGACAGGGGACTATGGCTACACCTTC. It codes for CASSSFETGDYGYTF.

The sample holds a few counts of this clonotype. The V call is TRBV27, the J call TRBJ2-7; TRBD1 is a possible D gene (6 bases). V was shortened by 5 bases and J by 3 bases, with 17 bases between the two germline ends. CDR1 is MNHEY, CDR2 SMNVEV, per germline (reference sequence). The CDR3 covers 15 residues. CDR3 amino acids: CASSPTTGARYEQYF. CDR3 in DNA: TGTGCCAGCAGTCCAACGACAGGCGCACGCTACGAGCAGTACTTC.